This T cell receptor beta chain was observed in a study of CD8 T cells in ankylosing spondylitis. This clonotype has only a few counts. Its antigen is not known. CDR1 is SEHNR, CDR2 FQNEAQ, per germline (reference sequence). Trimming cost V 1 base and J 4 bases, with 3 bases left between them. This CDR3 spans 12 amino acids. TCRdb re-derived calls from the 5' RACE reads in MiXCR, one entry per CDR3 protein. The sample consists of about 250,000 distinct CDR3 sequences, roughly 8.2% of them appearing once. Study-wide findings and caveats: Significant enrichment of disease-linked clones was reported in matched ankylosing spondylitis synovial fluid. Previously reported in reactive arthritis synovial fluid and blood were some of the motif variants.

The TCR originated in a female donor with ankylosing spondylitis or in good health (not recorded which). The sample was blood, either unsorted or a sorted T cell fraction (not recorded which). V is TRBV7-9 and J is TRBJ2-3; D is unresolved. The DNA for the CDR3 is TGTGCCAGCAGCTTAGATGCAGATACGCAGTATTTT. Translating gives CASSLDADTQYF. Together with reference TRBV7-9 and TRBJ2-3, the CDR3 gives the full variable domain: DTGVSQNPRHKITKRGQNVTFRCDPISEHNRLYWYRQTLGQGPEFLTYFQNEAQLEKSRLLSDRFSAERPKGSFSTLEIQRTEQGDSAMYLCASSLDADTQYFGPGTRLTVL.